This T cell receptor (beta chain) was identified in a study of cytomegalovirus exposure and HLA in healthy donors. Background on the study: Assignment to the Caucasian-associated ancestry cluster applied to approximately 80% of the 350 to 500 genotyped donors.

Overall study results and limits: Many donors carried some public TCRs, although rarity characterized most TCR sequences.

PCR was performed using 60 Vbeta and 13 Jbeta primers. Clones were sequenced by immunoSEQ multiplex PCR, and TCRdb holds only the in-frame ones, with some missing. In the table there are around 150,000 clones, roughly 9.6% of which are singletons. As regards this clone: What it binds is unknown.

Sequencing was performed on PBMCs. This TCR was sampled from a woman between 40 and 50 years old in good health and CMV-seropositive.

CDR3 DNA: TGTGCCAGCAGCTTGTATGACAGGGAAAACTATGGCTACACCTTC. Translation: CASSLYDRENYGYTF. The genes are TRBV5-5 and TRBJ1-2, with 7 bases identical to TRBD1. Germline-derived CDR1 and CDR2 are SGHKS and YYEKEE (reference sequence). Trimming removed 1 base from V and 2 bases from J; junction bases left unmatched: 5. The CDR3 is 15 residues long.